This paragraph covers one T cell receptor (beta chain) sequence. Its matching antigen is unknown. The sample contains more than one DNA sequence encoding this CDR3. These data originate in a study of cytomegalovirus exposure and HLA in healthy donors. General observations from the study: The study flagged around 160 TCR beta chains as cytomegalovirus-associated.

The table came from immunoSEQ multiplex PCR; TCRdb's copy has only in-frame clones and leaves some out. This table holds about 130,000 clones, 70% to 85% found once. Deletions cut 0 bases from V and 4 bases from J, with 5 bases between. Germline V gene data show CDR1 as SGHRS and CDR2 as YFSETQ. This CDR3 has 12 residues. The clonotype was recovered from a man younger than 45 in good health and CMV-seropositive. Sequencing was performed on PBMCs. The chain recombines TRBV5-1 with TRBJ2-7; the D is unclear. The CDR3 region has the DNA TGCGCCAGCAGCTTGGGCCAGTACGAGCAGTACTTC. Amino acid sequence: CASSLGQYEQYF. Full variable domain (remainder filled in from reference TRBV5-1 and TRBJ2-7): KAGVTQTPRYLIKTRGQQVTLSCSPISGHRSVSWYQQTPGQGLQFLFEYFSETQRNKGNFPGRFSGRQFSNSRSEMNVSTLELGDSALYLCASSLGQYEQYFGPGTRLTVT.